A single sample gave rise to the 4 T cell receptor beta chains below, sequenced in a study of blood T cell repertoires in COVID-19. Libraries were prepared by immunoSEQ multiplex PCR; TCRdb keeps only in-frame clonotypes and omits some of them. The sample has approximately 40,000 clones; nearly 90% are singletons. Specimen: peripheral blood. The receptors were sampled from a man in his fifties or sixties with COVID-19, enrolled during active disease.

The rearrangement joins TRBV24-1 to TRBJ2-2, with 7 bases aligning to TRBD1. The CDR3 is made up of 16 amino acids. CDR1 is KGHDR, CDR2 SFDVKD, per germline. The trim removed 4 bases at V and 2 bases at J, leaving 6 bases unmatched. CDR3 DNA: TGTGCCACCAGTGACAGTGGGACAGCCAACACCGGGGAGCTGTTTTTT. Translation: CATSDSGTANTGELFF.

The CDR3 bases are TGCAGCGGGGACCCCATTAGCGGTTCGGGGAATGAGCAGTTCTTC. The encoded protein is CSGDPISGSGNEQFF. This chain links TRBV29-1 with TRBJ2-1; a weak D match, TRBD2 (6 bases). Per germline, CDR1 SQVTM and CDR2 ANQGSEA. V shed 7 bases and J shed 7 bases, with 23 bases lying between them. The CDR3 loop spans 15 amino acids.

V and J are TRBV29-1 and TRBJ1-2; TRBD1 might be the D (5 bases). Germline CDR1 is SQVTM and CDR2 is ANQGSEA. CDR3 length: 13 amino acids. The ends were cut back, 5 bases at V and 8 bases at J, with 18 bases in the middle. CDR3 amino acids: CSVRIGDSRGYTF. The CDR3 DNA follows: TGCAGCGTTCGAATAGGGGATTCTAGAGGCTACACCTTC.

The CDR3 bases are TGCAGTGCTAGTTCCCAAACGGGTTCTGAAGCTTTCTTT. Translating it yields CSASSQTGSEAFF. The chain has TRBV20-1 and TRBJ1-1; D remains unclear. Trimming removed 3 bases from V and 6 bases from J, with 14 bases in between. CDR3 length equals 13 residues. The germline CDR1 and CDR2 sequences are DFQATT and SNEGSKA (reference sequence).